Below are 30 T cell receptor beta chains sequenced from a single sample in a study of T cell responses to AZD1222 COVID-19 vaccine. Profiled with immunoSEQ multiplex PCR; TCRdb holds only in-frame clones, not every one. In the table there are 100,000 to 150,000 clones, around 90% of which are singletons. The sequencing here drew on peripheral blood, taken 28 days after the second AZD1222 dose. The receptors were gathered from an adult who received the AZD1222 COVID-19 vaccine.

The chain recombines TRBV2 with TRBJ1-6; 7 bases align to TRBD1. This CDR3 contains 15 residues. In germline, CDR1 is SNHLY, CDR2 FYNNEI. With V trimmed by 6 bases and J by 5 bases, 7 bases remained unmatched. The CDR3 DNA reads TGTGCCAGCAGGGTGGGACAGAACGATAATTCACCCCTCCACTTT. Residues: CASRVGQNDNSPLHF.

The chain employs TRBV5-5 and TRBJ1-2; TRBD1 agrees at 9 bases. Germline CDR1 and CDR2: SGHKS and YYEKEE (reference sequence). Trimming cost V 0 bases and J 4 bases; bases outside gene matches: 7. CDR3 length: 16 residues. This chain's CDR3 is CASSLGPGQGSYGYTF. The CDR3 DNA reads as TGTGCCAGCAGCTTGGGGCCGGGACAGGGTTCCTATGGCTACACCTTC.

The V gene is TRBV7-3, the J gene TRBJ2-2; 9 bases fit TRBD1. V trimming: 1 base; J trimming: 4 bases; junction bases outside the gene matches: 7. Per germline, CDR1 SGHTA and CDR2 FQGTGA. The CDR3 is 17 residues long. Here the CDR3 reads CASSLRRNRGLTGELFF. CDR3 in DNA: TGTGCCAGCAGCTTAAGGAGAAACAGGGGGCTCACCGGGGAGCTGTTTTTT.

The chain employs TRBV3-1 (or the pseudogene TRBV3-2) and TRBJ1-1, with D possibly matching TRBD1 (5 bases). The germline gives CDR1 LGHDT, CDR2 YNNKEL (reference sequence). Trimming shortened V by 5 bases and J by 1 base, and 11 bases separated the two germline ends. The CDR3 covers 14 residues. CDR3 DNA sequence: TGTGCCAGCAGCTTTTCAGGGAAGAACACTGAAGCTTTCTTT. It codes for CASSFSGKNTEAFF.

The gene calls are TRBV7-9 and TRBJ1-2; the match to TRBD1 covers 10 bases. CDR3 length: 15 residues. V lost 1 base to trimming and J lost 8 bases; unmatched junction nucleotides: 7. Germline V gene lookup returns CDR1 SEHNR and CDR2 FQNEAQ (reference sequence). Here the CDR3 DNA reads TGTGCCAGCAGCTTAGAGCCGGGACAGGGGATCGGCTACACCTTC. Amino acid sequence: CASSLEPGQGIGYTF.

The chain carries TRBV29-1 and TRBJ2-3, with D perhaps matching TRBD2 (6 bases). Germline V lookup: CDR1 SQVTM, CDR2 ANQGSEA. Trimming pared 7 bases from V and 8 bases from J, leaving 19 bases between. This CDR3 has 13 residues. CDR3: CSASGSGGGTQYF. CDR3 sequence (DNA): TGCAGCGCGAGCGGGTCCGGCGGTGGTACGCAGTATTTT.

The J gene is TRBJ2-1, the V gene TRBV5-8, with TRBD2 matching over 11 bases. The germline V gene has CDR1 SGHTS and CDR2 YDEGEE. V lost 2 bases to trimming and J lost 4 bases; unmatched junction nucleotides: 2. The CDR3 is 15 amino acids. CDR3 sequence: CASSFGTSGYNEQFF. The CDR3 DNA reads as TGTGCCAGCAGCTTTGGGACTAGCGGATACAATGAGCAGTTCTTC.

J is TRBJ2-1 and V is TRBV3-1 (or the pseudogene TRBV3-2), with D uncertain. Trimming took 4 bases from V and 7 from J, leaving 5 bases between them. This CDR3 has 11 residues. The germline gives CDR1 LGHDT, CDR2 YNNKEL (reference sequence). CDR3 sequence: CASSLGNEQFF. CDR3 coding DNA: TGTGCCAGCAGCCTTGGAAATGAGCAGTTCTTC.

V is TRBV5-1 and J is TRBJ2-2; 7 nucleotides match TRBD2. The CDR3 length is 15 residues. The V and J ends lost 0 bases and 6 bases, in that order; junction bases with no gene match: 5. Looked up from germline, CDR1 is SGHRS and CDR2 is YFSETQ. The DNA for the CDR3 is TGCGCCAGCAGCTTGGGACTAGCTCGCGCCGGGGAGCTGTTTTTT. As protein: CASSLGLARAGELFF.

V usage is TRBV30 and J usage is TRBJ1-4, with a tentative D call TRBD1 (6 bases). Germline CDR1 is GTSNPN and CDR2 is SVGIG (reference sequence). CDR3 size: 14 residues. Between the trimmed V and J ends, which lost 1 base and 7 bases, there was a span of 13 bases. The CDR3, as DNA: TGTGCCTGGAGTGCCGGGGGCCATGGTGAAAAACTGTTTTTT. It translates to CAWSAGGHGEKLFF.

The genes are TRBV6-2 or TRBV6-3 and TRBJ2-2, with D maybe TRBD1 (6 bases). Germline CDR1 and CDR2: MNHEY and SVGEGT. The CDR3 runs to 15 residues. Trimming pared 2 bases from V and 4 bases from J, leaving 11 bases between. The chain's CDR3 is CASSYNRAGTGELFF. CDR3 sequence (DNA): TGTGCCAGCAGTTACAACAGGGCGGGCACCGGGGAGCTGTTTTTT.

The gene calls are TRBV18 and TRBJ2-3; the match to TRBD2 covers 10 bases. This CDR3 is built from 14 residues. V dropped 4 bases and J dropped 6; count of bases not matched to a gene: 4. From germline, CDR1 is KGHSH and CDR2 LQKENI. The CDR3 protein is CASSHPGLADTQYF. DNA of the CDR3: TGTGCCAGCTCACACCCGGGACTAGCGGATACGCAGTATTTT.

The chain couples TRBV4-2 to TRBJ1-3, with TRBD1 identical over 8 bases. The V and J ends lost 0 bases and 3 bases, in that order; junction bases with no gene match: 1. Per the germline V gene, CDR1 is LGHNA and CDR2 is YNFKEQ. CDR3 length: 15 residues. As DNA, the CDR3 is TGTGCCAGCAGCCAAGAAGGGACAGGTGGAAACACCATATATTTT. Amino acids: CASSQEGTGGNTIYF.

CDR3 sequence: CASSPPYGSPPSEQYF. CDR3 DNA: TGTGCCAGCAGCCCGCCGTACGGGTCGCCGCCCAGCGAGCAGTACTTC. The rearrangement links TRBV13 to TRBJ2-7; no clear D. Germline assignment: CDR1 PRHDT and CDR2 FYEKMQ (reference sequence). V lost 5 bases to trimming and J lost 6 bases, with 23 bases between them. The CDR3 contains 16 residues.

The CDR3 spells CASSQSAGAVDTQYF. The DNA of the CDR3 is TGCGCCAGCAGTCAATCAGCAGGAGCTGTAGATACGCAGTATTTT. The chain links TRBV23-1 to TRBJ2-3; no firm D call. TRBV23-1 is given ORF status, its function remaining uncertain. This CDR3 is 15 amino acids long. Trimming removed 0 bases at V and 5 bases at J, with 12 bases between.

The rearrangement links TRBV19 to TRBJ1-2, with D possibly being TRBD1 (6 bases). The CDR3 has 14 amino acids. CDR1 LNHDA and CDR2 SQIVND come from the germline V gene (reference sequence). V shed 5 bases and J shed 4 bases, with 14 bases lying between them. CDR3 residues: CASSPRQELYGYTF. For the CDR3, the DNA is TGTGCCAGTAGTCCTCGACAGGAACTCTATGGCTACACCTTC.

The chain employs TRBV7-8 and TRBJ2-5, with no clear D. Germline lookup yields CDR1 SGHVS and CDR2 FQNEAQ. This CDR3 is 12 amino acids long. V was clipped by 0 bases and J by 4 bases, with 3 bases between them. CDR3 DNA: TGTGCCAGCAGCTTAGCGAGAGAGACCCAGTACTTC. As protein: CASSLARETQYF.

The V and J genes are TRBV27 and TRBJ2-2; D possibly matches TRBD1 or TRBD2 (6 bases each). The ends were cut back, 10 bases at V and 6 bases at J, with 18 bases in the middle. This CDR3 comprises 14 residues. Per the germline V gene, CDR1 is MNHEY and CDR2 is SMNVEV (reference sequence). Written as DNA, the CDR3 is TGTGCCACCCGGAGACTCGGGGGCGCCGGGGAGCTGTTTTTT. As protein: CATRRLGGAGELFF.

This chain links TRBV14 with TRBJ2-1; TRBD1 is a possible D gene (6 bases). Germline-derived CDR1 and CDR2 are SGHDN and FVKESK. CDR3 length: 13 residues. V lost 4 bases and J 6 bases, leaving 10 bases between the germline ends. CDR3 region: CASSLRGGNEQFF. CDR3 DNA sequence: TGTGCCAGCAGCCTGCGAGGGGGCAATGAGCAGTTCTTC.

This clone was picked up one time. V usage is TRBV6-5 and J usage is TRBJ1-2, with 7 bases that match TRBD1. CDR1 is MNHEY and CDR2 is SVGAGI in the germline V gene. With 11 bases clipped from V and 4 bases from J, the junction kept 16 bases outside the gene matches. CDR3 length: 15 amino acids. The CDR3 nucleotides read TGTGCCGTGCGTGACAGGGACTCCCTTGGCTATGGCTACACCTTC. Its translation: CAVRDRDSLGYGYTF.

V usage is TRBV24-1 and J usage is TRBJ2-2; TRBD2 is a possible D gene (5 bases). CDR3 size: 14 residues. Trimming took 3 bases from V and 3 from J, leaving 7 bases between them. CDR1 is KGHDR, CDR2 SFDVKD, per germline. CDR3: CATSDVRDTGELFF. CDR3 DNA sequence: TGTGCCACCAGTGATGTGAGGGACACCGGGGAGCTGTTTTTT.

The rearrangement joins TRBV28 to TRBJ1-2; possibly TRBD1 for D (5 bases). V lost 8 bases and J lost 5, with 9 bases in between. The germline V gene has CDR1 MDHEN and CDR2 SYDVKM. The length of the CDR3 is 11 residues. CDR3 DNA: TGTGCCAGCGGGGGGGGATATGGCTACACCTTC. This encodes CASGGGYGYTF.

The chain links TRBV11-2 to TRBJ1-2; 7 nucleotides agree with TRBD1. The CDR3 runs 15 residues. Germline CDR1 reads SGHAT; CDR2 reads FQNNGV. V was pared by 5 bases and J by 6 bases, with 12 bases of the junction left unmatched. As DNA, the CDR3 is TGTGCCAGCAGCCAATGGGGGGACAGCCGAGATGGCTACACCTTC. It codes for CASSQWGDSRDGYTF.

The V call is TRBV5-1, the J call TRBJ1-1; 9 bases match TRBD1. Germline CDR1 reads SGHRS; CDR2 reads YFSETQ. This CDR3 region has 18 residues. V dropped 2 bases and J dropped 4; count of bases not matched to a gene: 15. CDR3 coding DNA: TGCGCCAGCAGCTTAACTACGGGACAGGGCTCGATGGGCACTGAAGCTTTCTTT. Protein sequence: CASSLTTGQGSMGTEAFF. The whole variable domain, filled in from reference TRBV5-1 and TRBJ1-1, reads KAGVTQTPRYLIKTRGQQVTLSCSPISGHRSVSWYQQTPGQGLQFLFEYFSETQRNKGNFPGRFSGRQFSNSRSEMNVSTLELGDSALYLCASSLTTGQGSMGTEAFFGQGTRLTVV.

The V gene is TRBV6-2 or TRBV6-3, the J gene TRBJ1-1; a possible D gene is TRBD1 (5 bases). Trimming took 5 bases from V and 8 from J, leaving 18 bases between them. This CDR3 has 14 amino acids. CDR1 is MNHEY and CDR2 is SVGEGT in the germline V gene. The CDR3 nucleotides read TGTGCCAGCAGTATCCGGGCTAGGGACCTCGAAGCTTTCTTT. This codes for CASSIRARDLEAFF.

The CDR3 DNA sequence: TGTGCCATCAGTCCAGGAGTGGGCTCATCGAACTCTGGGGCCAACGTCCTGACTTTC. Protein: CAISPGVGSSNSGANVLTF. The V gene is TRBV10-3, the J gene TRBJ2-6; D call uncertain. The V and J ends lost 5 bases and 0 bases respectively, with 20 bases between them. The germline V gene has CDR1 ENHRY and CDR2 SYGVKD. CDR3 length: 19 amino acids.

Comment on this clone: Other DNA sequences of this sample code for an identical CDR3. The J gene is TRBJ1-1, the V gene TRBV5-1; no clear D. Deletions cut 4 bases from V and 1 base from J, with 8 bases between. The CDR3 sequence is 13 residues long. Per germline, CDR1 SGHRS and CDR2 YFSETQ. The DNA for the CDR3 is TGCGCCAGCAGCCTGACAACGAACACTGAAGCTTTCTTT. It specifies CASSLTTNTEAFF.

The chain combines TRBV19 with TRBJ1-5; the match to TRBD1 covers 9 bases. V trimming: 3 bases; J trimming: 1 base; junction bases outside the gene matches: 4. This CDR3 has 16 amino acids. Germline V gene lookup returns CDR1 LNHDA and CDR2 SQIVND (reference sequence). The CDR3 sequence: CASSIGTGRSNQPQHF. CDR3 sequence (DNA): TGTGCCAGTAGTATTGGGACAGGGCGAAGCAATCAGCCCCAGCATTTT.

This chain connects TRBV27 to TRBJ1-1; D is unresolved. The V end was cut by 5 bases, the J end by 0 bases, with 10 bases between. The CDR3 spans 14 residues. Germline V gene lookup returns CDR1 MNHEY and CDR2 SMNVEV (reference sequence). This CDR3 reads CASSLDQMNTEAFF. The CDR3 DNA reads as TGTGCCAGCAGTCTGGACCAGATGAACACTGAAGCTTTCTTT.

A single count supports this clone. The rearrangement joins TRBV27 to TRBJ2-5, with D maybe TRBD2 (6 bases). Germline CDR1 reads MNHEY; CDR2 reads SMNVEV (reference sequence). This CDR3 contains 13 residues. Trimming stripped 7 bases from V and 5 bases from J, with 14 bases between. The CDR3 coding sequence is TGTGCCAGCATTGGGACTTCCGAGGAGACCCAGTACTTC. Translation: CASIGTSEETQYF.